The clone carrying this T cell receptor beta chain was seen more than once but under ten times. These data are taken from a study of CD8 T cells in ankylosing spondylitis. TCRdb re-called the 5' RACE reads with MiXCR, one entry per CDR3 protein. This table has approximately 150,000 distinct CDR3 sequences, around 8.9% appearing once. The sequence was collected from a female donor with ankylosing spondylitis or in good health (not recorded which). The specimen was blood, either unsorted or a sorted T cell fraction (not recorded which).

The CDR3 region has the DNA TGTGCCAGTAGGCTGGGGAACACTGAAGCTTTCTTT. Protein sequence: CASRLGNTEAFF. This chain uses TRBV19 with TRBJ1-1; D call uncertain. Trimming cost V 6 bases and J 1 base, with 6 bases left between them. This CDR3 spans 12 amino acids. The germline CDR1 and CDR2 sequences are LNHDA and SQIVND (reference sequence). The whole variable domain, filled in from reference TRBV19 and TRBJ1-1, reads DGGITQSPKYLFRKEGQNVTLSCEQNLNHDAMYWYRQDPGQGLRLIYYSQIVNDFQKGDIAEGYSVSREKKESFPLTVTSAQKNPTAFYLCASRLGNTEAFFGQGTRLTVV.